Below, 16 T cell receptor beta chains from the same sample are listed, as sequenced in a study of immune cell composition in non-small cell lung cancer. Libraries were prepared by immunoSEQ multiplex PCR; TCRdb keeps only in-frame clonotypes and omits some of them. This sample carries about 2,200 clones, approximately 90% of them seen once, and the ten largest clones take around 3.4%. Sequenced sample: lung tumor tissue. The receptors were sampled from a human donor with non-small cell lung cancer.

The rearrangement joins TRBV2 to TRBJ1-6; TRBD1 is a possible D gene (6 bases). The CDR3 loop spans 15 amino acids. Between the trimmed V and J ends, which lost 3 bases and 6 bases, there was a span of 12 bases. Germline values: CDR1 SNHLY, CDR2 FYNNEI. DNA of the CDR3: TGTGCCAGCAGTGACCGGGGGGCCCTTAATTCACCCCTCCACTTT. Encoded protein: CASSDRGALNSPLHF.

This clone was seen just once. V usage is TRBV6-6 and J usage is TRBJ1-6; 7 bases align to TRBD1. The CDR3 is 14 residues long. J was trimmed by 5 bases and V by 6 bases; bases with no gene match: 4. Germline CDR1 reads MNHNY; CDR2 reads SVGAGI (reference sequence). CDR3 bases: TGTGCCAGCAGCTTCGGACAGGATAATTCACCCCTCCACTTT. The encoded protein is CASSFGQDNSPLHF.

The V and J genes are TRBV4-2 and TRBJ2-5, with TRBD2 identical over 12 bases. In germline, CDR1 is LGHNA, CDR2 YNFKEQ. The CDR3 loop spans 18 amino acids. Unmatched junction bases numbered 10, after V lost 0 bases and J lost 5 bases. The CDR3 loop is CASSQELAGGPEVETQYF. For the CDR3, the DNA is TGTGCCAGCAGCCAAGAGCTAGCGGGAGGGCCCGAGGTTGAGACCCAGTACTTC.

The rearrangement uses TRBV11-2 and TRBJ1-3; tentatively, D is TRBD1 (5 bases). Trimming pared 10 bases from V and 0 bases from J, leaving 16 bases between. Per germline, CDR1 SGHAT and CDR2 FQNNGV. The CDR3 is 15 amino acids. The CDR3: CATSRGTSSGNTIYF. The CDR3 bases are TGTGCCACCTCTAGGGGTACGAGCTCTGGAAACACCATATATTTT.

The rearrangement links TRBV5-1 to TRBJ2-2; perhaps TRBD1 as D (6 bases). The CDR3 length is 13 residues. From germline, CDR1 is SGHRS and CDR2 YFSETQ. With 6 bases removed from V and 7 bases from J, the gap between germline ends came to 13 bases. The CDR3 is CASMAGGVGELFF. The CDR3 DNA sequence: TGCGCCAGCATGGCTGGGGGCGTCGGGGAGCTGTTTTTT. Combining the CDR3 with reference TRBV5-1 and TRBJ2-2 gives the whole variable domain KAGVTQTPRYLIKTRGQQVTLSCSPISGHRSVSWYQQTPGQGLQFLFEYFSETQRNKGNFPGRFSGRQFSNSRSEMNVSTLELGDSALYLCASMAGGVGELFFGEGSRLTVL.

The chain recombines TRBV11-2 with TRBJ2-7, with D perhaps TRBD2 (6 bases). V gave up 0 bases and J gave up 3 bases, with 15 bases separating them. The CDR3 runs to 16 residues. CDR1 is SGHAT and CDR2 is FQNNGV in the germline V gene. CDR3 DNA sequence: TGTGCCAGCAGCTTAGAGATTGGTAGCGGACTCTACGAGCAGTACTTC. It is translated as CASSLEIGSGLYEQYF.

The rearrangement uses TRBV5-1 and TRBJ1-1; D is uncertain. The V gene's germline CDR1 is SGHRS and CDR2 YFSETQ. V was clipped by 0 bases and J by 8 bases, with 11 bases between them. The CDR3 spans 13 residues. CDR3 in DNA: TGCGCCAGCAGCTTGGGGCAGGTACCCGAAGCTTTCTTT. It yields the protein CASSLGQVPEAFF.

This chain joins TRBV7-9 and TRBJ2-2, with D hard to call. CDR3 size: 15 residues. Trimming took 5 bases from V and 1 from J, leaving 11 bases between them. Germline V gives CDR1 SEHNR, CDR2 FQNEAQ (reference sequence). CDR3 in amino acids: CASSDPGVNTGELFF. CDR3 in DNA: TGTGCCAGCAGCGACCCGGGTGTGAACACCGGGGAGCTGTTTTTT.

The CDR3 coding sequence is TGTGCCAGCAGCTCGGGACAGGGGGCTTTAAACACCATATATTTT. Translation: CASSSGQGALNTIYF. The chain couples TRBV5-6 to TRBJ1-3; TRBD1 matches 12 bases. The germline gives CDR1 SGHDT, CDR2 YYEEEE. This CDR3 has 15 residues. Trimming removed 3 bases from V and 6 bases from J; junction bases left unmatched: 4. The full variable domain, completed using reference TRBV5-6 and TRBJ1-3, is DAGVTQSPTHLIKTRGQQVTLRCSPKSGHDTVSWYQQALGQGPQFIFQYYEEEERQRGNFPDRFSGHQFPNYSSELNVNALLLGDSALYLCASSSGQGALNTIYFGEGSWLTVV.

This clone showed up just a few times. V usage is TRBV5-1 and J usage is TRBJ1-2; 8 bases are a match to TRBD1. J lost 8 bases, V lost 0 bases, and 9 bases had no gene match. CDR1 and CDR2 from the germline V gene are SGHRS and YFSETQ. The CDR3 totals 15 residues. The CDR3 is CASSLAPGQEGGYTF. As DNA, the CDR3 is TGCGCCAGCAGCTTGGCCCCGGGACAGGAGGGAGGCTACACCTTC.

The gene calls are TRBV7-2 and TRBJ2-7; D is possibly TRBD2 (7 bases). CDR3 length equals 14 residues. Trimming removed 3 bases from V and 3 bases from J, with 12 bases in between. Germline CDR1 is SGHTA and CDR2 is FQGNSA. The CDR3 loop reads CASSFGGRFYEQYF. The CDR3 bases are TGTGCCAGCAGCTTCGGGGGGCGGTTCTACGAGCAGTACTTC.

The CDR3 region is CASSQDLPGAGGWSDTQYF. CDR3 DNA: TGCGCCAGCAGCCAAGATCTCCCTGGGGCGGGAGGGTGGTCAGATACGCAGTATTTT. This chain connects TRBV4-3 to TRBJ2-3, with 9 bases lining up with TRBD2. J lost 4 bases, V lost 0 bases, and 14 bases had no gene match. Germline CDR1 is LGHNA and CDR2 is YSLEER. The CDR3 loop spans 19 amino acids.

The V and J genes are TRBV7-2 and TRBJ2-5; 7 bases agree with TRBD2. The germline V gene has CDR1 SGHTA and CDR2 FQGNSA. J lost 2 bases, V lost 3 bases, and 6 bases had no gene match. The CDR3 totals 15 residues. The CDR3 bases are TGTGCCAGCAGCTTGGGGGGGAGGGCACAAGAGACCCAGTACTTC. Translated, it gives CASSLGGRAQETQYF. Full variable domain (remainder filled in from reference TRBV7-2 and TRBJ2-5): GAGVSQSPSNKVTEKGKDVELRCDPISGHTALYWYRQSLGQGLEFLIYFQGNSAPDKSGLPSDRFSAERTGGSVSTLTIQRTQQEDSAVYLCASSLGGRAQETQYFGPGTRLLVL.

CDR3 region: CASSLYLARGLNTEAFF. DNA for the CDR3: TGTGCCAGCAGTTTATATTTGGCGAGGGGGCTGAACACTGAAGCTTTCTTT. The rearrangement joins TRBV28 to TRBJ1-1; TRBD1 aligns across 7 bases. This CDR3 is 17 amino acids long. In germline, CDR1 is MDHEN, CDR2 SYDVKM. V lost 1 base, J lost 0 bases, and 8 bases stayed unmatched.

J is TRBJ2-3 and V is TRBV2; the match to TRBD2 covers 7 bases. The CDR3 extends over 14 amino acids. The junction had 9 bases not matched to a gene; V was cut back by 7 bases and J by 5 bases. CDR1 is SNHLY, CDR2 FYNNEI, per germline. CDR3 sequence: CASTISGLGDTQYF. The DNA of the CDR3 is TGTGCCAGCACCATTAGCGGGTTGGGAGATACGCAGTATTTT.

This chain joins TRBV7-2 and TRBJ1-5; maybe TRBD1 (5 bases). With 5 bases removed from V and 8 bases from J, the gap between germline ends came to 16 bases. The germline CDR1 and CDR2 sequences are SGHTA and FQGNSA. The CDR3 length is 14 residues. The DNA for the CDR3 is TGTGCCAGCAGCCCTGGACACCCTTCTAAGCCCCAGCATTTT. Translating it yields CASSPGHPSKPQHF.